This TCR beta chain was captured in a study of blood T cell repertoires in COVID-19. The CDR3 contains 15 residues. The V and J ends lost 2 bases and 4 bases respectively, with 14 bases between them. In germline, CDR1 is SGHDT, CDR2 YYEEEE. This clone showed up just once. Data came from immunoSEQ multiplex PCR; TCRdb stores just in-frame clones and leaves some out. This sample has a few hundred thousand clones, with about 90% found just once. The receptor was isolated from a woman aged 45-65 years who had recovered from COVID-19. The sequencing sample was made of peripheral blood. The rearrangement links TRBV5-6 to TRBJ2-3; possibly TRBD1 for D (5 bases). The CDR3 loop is CASSLPTVEADTQYF. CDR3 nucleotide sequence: TGTGCCAGCAGCTTACCGACAGTGGAAGCAGATACGCAGTATTTT.